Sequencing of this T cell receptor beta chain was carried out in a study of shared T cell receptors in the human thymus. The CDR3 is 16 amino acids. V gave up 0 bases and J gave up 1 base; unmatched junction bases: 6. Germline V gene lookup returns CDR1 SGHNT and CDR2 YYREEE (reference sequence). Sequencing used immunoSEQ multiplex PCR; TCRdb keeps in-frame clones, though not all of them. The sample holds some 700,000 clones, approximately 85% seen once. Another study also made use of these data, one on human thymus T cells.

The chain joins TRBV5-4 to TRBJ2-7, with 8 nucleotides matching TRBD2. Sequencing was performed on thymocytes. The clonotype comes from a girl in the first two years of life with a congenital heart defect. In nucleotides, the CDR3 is TGTGCCAGCAGCTTGGAAGGGACTAGTGGATCCTACGAGCAGTACTTC. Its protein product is CASSLEGTSGSYEQYF.